This TCR beta chain was recovered during a study of CD8 T cells in Susac syndrome. High-throughput TCR beta sequencing covered peripheral CD8+ and CD4+ T cells. The multiple sclerosis controls, all treatment-naive patients, had relapsing-remitting disease that was stable or active. TEMRA cells were FACS-enriched, and CD8+ and CD4+ T cells were isolated negatively. The CDR3 sequence is 14 residues long. The germline gives CDR1 MNHEY, CDR2 SMNVEV (reference sequence). Trimming shortened V by 8 bases and J by 6 bases, and 20 bases separated the two germline ends. The RNA, about 0.45 to 1 ug, was put through reverse transcription using random hexamers. TCRdb re-derived calls from the immunoSEQ multiplex PCR reads in MiXCR, one entry per CDR3 protein. The sample comprises some 300,000 distinct CDR3 sequences, 75% to 90% of which are singletons, and roughly 0.17% rests with the top ten.

What was sequenced was CD8+ T cells from PBMCs. The chain is built from TRBV27 and TRBJ2-7; a weak D match, TRBD1 (7 bases). This TCR was recovered from a human donor with multiple sclerosis. The CDR3 DNA reads TGTGCCAGCTCCGCCTTGACAGGGCGGGGCGAGCAGTACTTC. Amino acid sequence: CASSALTGRGEQYF.